This T cell receptor beta chain was sequenced for a study of blood T cell repertoires in COVID-19. About the research overall: The samples span acute and convalescent COVID-19 from the United States, Italy and Spain.

The method was immunoSEQ multiplex PCR; TCRdb's version includes in-frame clones alone and lacks a portion of them. This sample yields under 200,000 clones, of which approximately 89% are seen a single time; around 3.5% belongs to the top ten. This clone was counted a few times. Germline CDR1 is SGHVS and CDR2 is FNYEAQ. V was shortened by 5 bases and J by 2 bases, with 10 bases between the two germline ends. CDR3 length: 15 residues. The receptor was derived from a man between 65 and 85 years old with acute or convalescent COVID-19. The chain employs TRBV7-6 and TRBJ2-6; D perhaps matches TRBD2 (5 bases). Sequenced material: peripheral blood. The CDR3 bases are TGTGCCAGCAGCGAACTGAGGGCTGGGGCCAACGTCCTGACTTTC. Protein: CASSELRAGANVLTF.